This TCR beta chain was retrieved from a study of T cells in Graves' hyperthyroidism and ophthalmopathy (dated by TCRdb to between 2018 and 2020). Looking at the study overall: Peripheral blood was collected at initial diagnosis, before any treatment. Prospective prediction of ophthalmopathy was tested in an independent validation cohort consisting of fewer than 20 hyperthyroidism patients and around 16 patients who later progressed to ophthalmopathy. TCR Vbeta CDR3 sequencing of 130 to 150 peripheral blood samples (43 ophthalmopathy, roughly 74 hyperthyroidism and approximately 17 progressor patients) is reported in the paper. In several Graves' hyperthyroidism patients, the study also compared T-cell repertoires from thyroid tissue with T-cell repertoires from blood. The 100 or so discovery patients were randomly split 7:3 into training and test sets. TCR V-J signatures able to tell the groups apart were searched for in a discovery cohort of 95 to 100 patients, of whom more than 40 had Graves' ophthalmopathy and around 58 had stable Graves' hyperthyroidism. Once sampling was done, hyperthyroidism patients were given methimazole at a starting dose of 30 mg daily, whereas ophthalmopathy patients were given high-dose intravenous methylprednisolone. General study outcomes and caveats: A 13 V-J signature model separated ophthalmopathy from stable hyperthyroidism, with over 85% sensitivity and roughly 81% specificity in cross-validation and 80%/75% in testing. Most expanded thyroid clonotypes (frequency above 0.001) were also detected in blood, suggesting blood repertoires may reflect thyroid immune responses. In validation, progression to ophthalmopathy was predicted by the model with nearly 71% sensitivity and roughly 72% specificity, a median of about 6.4 months before onset. No statistical method was used to fix the sample size in advance, and group allocation was not hidden from the investigators.

In the ophthalmopathy patients, disease was moderately to severely active, with a Clinical Activity Score of 3 or more, a NOSPECS grade of 4 or more, and a duration of less than 3 months. Patients with uncontrolled infections, other autoimmune diseases, pregnancy or lactation were excluded. Diagnoses were based on clinical symptoms, serum thyroxine and TRAb, thyroid ultrasound and orbital computed tomography. Ficoll-Paque density gradient centrifugation was used to isolate PBMCs from about 10 ml of fresh peripheral blood. Total RNA was extracted using Trizol reagent, and RNA quality was assessed on an Agilent 2100 Bioanalyzer. For this clonotype: Its cognate antigen has yet to be identified. Nothing much larger sits one base from this clone, and base qualities are not available.

Amplification of TCR beta CDR3 regions was carried out from RNA transcripts. The TCR CDR3 was subjected to a first round of RT-PCR using the HTBI primer set and the Qiagen OneStep RT-PCR kit. A second multiplex PCR round built the libraries, followed by size selection and purification. Libraries were sequenced paired-end with 100 bp reads on an Illumina HiSeq2000. From the authors' description of their analysis: SOAPnuke was used to process the raw data, with reads discarded if the reads contained adapters or uncalled bases, had a mean Phred below 15, or lacked an exact constant-primer or identifier match. COPE v1.2.5 was used to merge high-quality paired reads, and clonotypes were defined as unique nucleotide sequences. MiTCR v1.1 was used to align the clonotypes against IMGT TRBV, TRBD and TRBJ reference segments. Only V-J combinations with frequency above 0.0001, covering roughly 99% of repertoires, were analysed. A TCS score was defined as the ratio of F50 (clonal expansion) to E x V (chaos), with BLOSUM62-based TCRdist applied between CDR3 peptides within each V-J. Welch's t-statistics and random forest reduced some 510 V-J features to about 12, which were used in a naive Bayes classifier (R e1071). In-frame beta chains were kept once TCRdb had trimmed the public reads at Q25 with fastp and called clones with MiXCR. A single entry per CDR3 protein holds the most common genes and DNA from its merged rows. What appears here as the V and J calls and clone size reflects TCRdb's work, not the paper's. Recorded for this sample are about 270,000 distinct CDR3 sequences; approximately 23% of them occurred a single time. About 40% of the sample is taken by the ten largest.

CDR1 GTSNPN and CDR2 SVGIG are derived from the germline V gene (reference sequence). The CDR3 holds 14 amino acids from the cysteine to the phenylalanine. The DNA shown is the 42-base CDR3, in frame from base 1. V lost 4 bases and J lost 0 bases, and the count of bases not matched to a germline gene is 5. Source material: blood. The chain uses TRBV30 and TRBJ1-1; TRBD1 matches 7 bases in the middle. This TCR was recovered from a woman aged 40 to 50 with Graves' ophthalmopathy. The DNA is as follows: TGTGCCTGGAATCCAGGGGGAATGAACACTGAAGCTTTCTTT. Its protein reads: CAWNPGGMNTEAFF. The entire variable domain, with the stretches around the CDR3 drawn from the reference TRBV30 and TRBJ1-1 proteins, is SQTIHQWPATLVQPVGSPLSLECTVEGTSNPNLYWYRQAAGRGLQLLFYSVGIGQISSEVPQNLSASRPQDRQFILSSKKLLLSDSGFYLCAWNPGGMNTEAFFGQGTRLTVV.